Listed below are T cell receptor beta chains from one sample, sequenced in a study of blood T cells in healthy people across ages. TCRdb re-analysed the 5' RACE reads in MiXCR, keeping a single row per CDR3 protein. The table lists about 650,000 distinct CDR3 sequences, about 34% of them singletons. Sequenced: blood. The source is a woman older than 75 in good health. Each CDR3 is given with its conserved first and last residue. D genes are given only for firm matches. Some rows mark clone size as missing; the rest say once, few, many or name a class of expanded clone.

clone_size: many
v_call: TRBV24-1
d_call: TRBD2
j_call: TRBJ2-1
cdr3_nt: TGTGCCACCGGGGGGGACCGAGAATACAATGAGCAGTTCTTC
cdr3_aa: CATGGDREYNEQFF

clone_size: NA
v_call: TRBV6-2/TRBV6-3
d_call: NA
j_call: TRBJ1-3
cdr3_nt: TGTGCCAGCAGTTACCGGGGGCCGCGACTTACCTCTGGAAACACCATATATTTT
cdr3_aa: CASSYRGPRLTSGNTIYF

clone_size: many
v_call: TRBV7-2
d_call: NA
j_call: TRBJ1-1
cdr3_nt: TGTGCCAGCAGCTCCCGCTCCCGATATGAAGCTTTCTTT
cdr3_aa: CASSSRSRYEAFF

clone_size: NA
v_call: TRBV20-1
d_call: TRBD1
j_call: TRBJ1-2
cdr3_nt: TGCAGTGCCCCCGGGACAGGGCTTCGTGGCTACACCTTC
cdr3_aa: CSAPGTGLRGYTF

clone_size: many
v_call: TRBV9
d_call: NA
j_call: TRBJ2-1
cdr3_nt: TGTGCCAGCAGCGTAGAATGGGAAGTATACAATGAGCAGTTCTTC
cdr3_aa: CASSVEWEVYNEQFF

clone_size: many
v_call: TRBV7-2
d_call: TRBD1
j_call: TRBJ1-2
cdr3_nt: TGTGCCAGCAGCTTAGGACAGGGGGGGACTTATGGCTACACCTTC
cdr3_aa: CASSLGQGGTYGYTF

clone_size: few
v_call: TRBV25-1
d_call: TRBD1
j_call: TRBJ1-1
cdr3_nt: TGTGCCAGCAGTAGCTTGGACAGGGAGGCCACTGAAGCTTTCTTT
cdr3_aa: CASSSLDREATEAFF

clone_size: NA
v_call: TRBV7-2
d_call: NA
j_call: TRBJ2-7
cdr3_nt: TGTGCCAGCAGCTACTCTGGGGTTTACTCCTACGAGCAGTACTTC
cdr3_aa: CASSYSGVYSYEQYF

clone_size: few
v_call: TRBV30
d_call: NA
j_call: TRBJ2-5
cdr3_nt: TGTGCCTGGAGTGGTGGGACCGGGCAGGAGACCCAGTACTTC
cdr3_aa: CAWSGGTGQETQYF

clone_size: NA
v_call: TRBV11-2
d_call: TRBD2
j_call: TRBJ2-1
cdr3_nt: TGTGCCAGCAGCTTATTCCGACTAGCGGATTACAATGAGCAGTTCTTC
cdr3_aa: CASSLFRLADYNEQFF

clone_size: few
v_call: TRBV27
d_call: TRBD1
j_call: TRBJ1-1
cdr3_nt: TGTGCCAGCAGGGACAGGGGCGCGAACACTGAAGCTTTCTTT
cdr3_aa: CASRDRGANTEAFF

clone_size: many
v_call: TRBV5-1
d_call: NA
j_call: TRBJ2-1
cdr3_nt: TGCGCCAGCGGTCGAGACGGGTCGAATGAGCAGTTCTTC
cdr3_aa: CASGRDGSNEQFF

clone_size: many
v_call: TRBV12-3/TRBV12-4
d_call: TRBD1
j_call: TRBJ1-5
cdr3_nt: TGTGCCAGCAGTTTTGTTGGGACAGGGTCCAATCAGCCCCAGCATTTT
cdr3_aa: CASSFVGTGSNQPQHF

clone_size: few
v_call: TRBV6-5
d_call: NA
j_call: TRBJ1-3
cdr3_nt: TGTGCCAGCAGTTCGACTAGGCGCTCTGGAAACACCATATATTTT
cdr3_aa: CASSSTRRSGNTIYF

clone_size: NA
v_call: TRBV5-1
d_call: TRBD1
j_call: TRBJ2-1
cdr3_nt: TGCGCCAGCACCGGGACAGGGGTAGCGTATGGGCAGTTCTTC
cdr3_aa: CASTGTGVAYGQFF

clone_size: NA
v_call: TRBV6-1
d_call: TRBD2
j_call: TRBJ2-1
cdr3_nt: TGTGCCAGCAGTCTCGGACTAGCGGGAGGGGGTAGCCACAATGAGCAGTTCTTC
cdr3_aa: CASSLGLAGGGSHNEQFF

clone_size: many
v_call: TRBV27
d_call: NA
j_call: TRBJ2-3
cdr3_nt: TGTGCCAGCAGTTTTAATACCGGTACGCAGTATTTT
cdr3_aa: CASSFNTGTQYF

clone_size: NA
v_call: TRBV7-2
d_call: NA
j_call: TRBJ2-5
cdr3_nt: TGTGCCAGCAGCTTAGTTAGGCGGGGAGGCTTACAAGAGACCCAGTACTTC
cdr3_aa: CASSLVRRGGLQETQYF

clone_size: many
v_call: TRBV20-1
d_call: NA
j_call: TRBJ2-7
cdr3_nt: TGCAGCGGGGATACCTACGAGCAGTACTTC
cdr3_aa: CSGDTYEQYF

clone_size: many
v_call: TRBV7-2
d_call: NA
j_call: TRBJ2-1
cdr3_nt: TGTGCCAGCAGCTTCCCCAGGAATGAGCAGTTCTTC
cdr3_aa: CASSFPRNEQFF

clone_size: NA
v_call: TRBV20-1
d_call: TRBD1
j_call: TRBJ2-2
cdr3_nt: TGCAGTGCTAGAAAACCGGGGACAGCCACCGGGGAGCTGTTTTTT
cdr3_aa: CSARKPGTATGELFF

clone_size: many
v_call: TRBV6-1
d_call: NA
j_call: TRBJ2-3
cdr3_nt: TGTGCCAGCAGTGAATCGGGCGGACGTAGCACAGATACGCAGTATTTT
cdr3_aa: CASSESGGRSTDTQYF

clone_size: many
v_call: TRBV6-6
d_call: TRBD2
j_call: TRBJ2-7
cdr3_nt: TGTGCCAGCGGGAGAAGCGGGGGTAAGGACGAGCAGTACTTC
cdr3_aa: CASGRSGGKDEQYF

clone_size: once
v_call: TRBV7-2
d_call: TRBD2
j_call: TRBJ2-7
cdr3_nt: TGTGCCAGCAGCATTGGACTAGCGGGTCCCTACGAGCAGTACTTC
cdr3_aa: CASSIGLAGPYEQYF

clone_size: NA
v_call: TRBV30
d_call: NA
j_call: TRBJ1-4
cdr3_nt: TGTGCCTGGAGCGCGATTTTCGGGAGTAATGAAAAACTGTTTTTT
cdr3_aa: CAWSAIFGSNEKLFF

clone_size: NA
v_call: TRBV7-2
d_call: TRBD1
j_call: TRBJ2-7
cdr3_nt: TGTGCCAGCACCCAGACCGGGACAGGCTATAGCTCCTACGAGCAGTACTTC
cdr3_aa: CASTQTGTGYSSYEQYF

clone_size: NA
v_call: TRBV16
d_call: TRBD1
j_call: TRBJ1-5
cdr3_nt: TGTGCCAGCAGCCAAGAGGACAGGGTGCCCGACCAGCCCCAGCATTTT
cdr3_aa: CASSQEDRVPDQPQHF

clone_size: many
v_call: TRBV25-1
d_call: NA
j_call: TRBJ1-2
cdr3_nt: TGTGCCAGCAGTGGATTTGACGGAAGCTATGGCTACACCTTC
cdr3_aa: CASSGFDGSYGYTF

clone_size: many
v_call: TRBV2
d_call: NA
j_call: TRBJ2-1
cdr3_nt: TGTGCCAGCAAGCCGGGCCGCCCACGCAATGAGCAGTTCTTC
cdr3_aa: CASKPGRPRNEQFF

clone_size: few
v_call: TRBV15
d_call: TRBD1
j_call: TRBJ1-4
cdr3_nt: TGTGCCACCAGCAGTGGGACAGGTGTTAATGAAAAACTGTTTTTT
cdr3_aa: CATSSGTGVNEKLFF

clone_size: many
v_call: TRBV20-1
d_call: NA
j_call: TRBJ2-7
cdr3_nt: TGCAGTGCCTCCCAGGGGAACGAGCAGTACTTC
cdr3_aa: CSASQGNEQYF

clone_size: NA
v_call: TRBV7-8
d_call: NA
j_call: TRBJ1-4
cdr3_nt: TGTGCCAGCAGTTATTCGGGACAAGTTAATGAAAAACTGTTTTTT
cdr3_aa: CASSYSGQVNEKLFF

clone_size: NA
v_call: TRBV9
d_call: NA
j_call: TRBJ1-6
cdr3_nt: TGTGCCAGCAGCTTAGTAACATGGTCACCCCTCCACTTT
cdr3_aa: CASSLVTWSPLHF

clone_size: many
v_call: TRBV3-1
d_call: NA
j_call: TRBJ2-1
cdr3_nt: TGTGCCAGCAGCCAAGGGCACAGGGCAAAGAATGAGCAGTTCTTC
cdr3_aa: CASSQGHRAKNEQFF

clone_size: many
v_call: TRBV27
d_call: NA
j_call: TRBJ2-3
cdr3_nt: TGTGCCAGCAGTTATCAAACCCCCACAGATACGCAGTATTTT
cdr3_aa: CASSYQTPTDTQYF

clone_size: few
v_call: TRBV7-2
d_call: NA
j_call: TRBJ1-6
cdr3_nt: TGTACCAGCAGCACGTCTAATCCACCCCTCCACTTT
cdr3_aa: CTSSTSNPPLHF

clone_size: many
v_call: TRBV3-1
d_call: NA
j_call: TRBJ2-7
cdr3_nt: TGTGCCAGCAGCCAAGGGCCAGGGGAAACCTACGAGCAGTACTTC
cdr3_aa: CASSQGPGETYEQYF

clone_size: NA
v_call: TRBV19
d_call: NA
j_call: TRBJ2-2
cdr3_nt: TGTGCCAGTCAAGCCCAAGTCGCGAACACCGGGGAGCTGTTTTTT
cdr3_aa: CASQAQVANTGELFF

clone_size: many
v_call: TRBV20-1
d_call: TRBD1
j_call: TRBJ2-7
cdr3_nt: TGCAGTGCTAGAGACCTAAGACAGGGGGCCTACGAGCAGTACTTC
cdr3_aa: CSARDLRQGAYEQYF

clone_size: few
v_call: TRBV3-1
d_call: NA
j_call: TRBJ1-1
cdr3_nt: TGTGCCAGCAGCCAGGCCGGAGCGAACACTGAAGCTTTCTTT
cdr3_aa: CASSQAGANTEAFF

clone_size: many
v_call: TRBV9
d_call: NA
j_call: TRBJ2-1
cdr3_nt: TGTGCCAGCAGCGTAGGAGGAAACAATGAGCAGTTCTTC
cdr3_aa: CASSVGGNNEQFF

clone_size: many
v_call: TRBV19
d_call: NA
j_call: TRBJ2-5
cdr3_nt: TGTGCCAGTAGCCCCGTAACCGGGACATCGGAGACCCAGTACTTC
cdr3_aa: CASSPVTGTSETQYF

clone_size: NA
v_call: TRBV5-8
d_call: TRBD1
j_call: TRBJ2-3
cdr3_nt: TGTGCCAGCAGCTCACCGGGACAGGGCCCAGATACGCAGTATTTT
cdr3_aa: CASSSPGQGPDTQYF

clone_size: NA
v_call: TRBV12-3/TRBV12-4
d_call: TRBD1
j_call: TRBJ1-2
cdr3_nt: TGTGCCAGCAGCACCCTGACAGGGGCAGGCTACACCTTC
cdr3_aa: CASSTLTGAGYTF

clone_size: few
v_call: TRBV7-3
d_call: TRBD2
j_call: TRBJ2-3
cdr3_nt: TGTGCCAGCAGCTCCTACTTGCGGGAGAGCACAGATACGCAGTATTTT
cdr3_aa: CASSSYLRESTDTQYF

clone_size: many
v_call: TRBV7-2
d_call: TRBD2
j_call: TRBJ2-1
cdr3_nt: TGTGCCAGCAGCTTAGATGGCGGGGGGAGCTCCTACAATGAGCAGTTCTTC
cdr3_aa: CASSLDGGGSSYNEQFF